This is a list of T cell receptor beta chains from one sample in a study of blood T cells in healthy people across ages. TCRdb re-called the 5' RACE reads with MiXCR, one entry per CDR3 protein. The sample has 850,000 to 1,000,000 distinct CDR3 sequences; just over 50% are singletons. Material: blood. The receptors shown here come from a woman aged 55 to 70 in good health. CDR3s include the opening cysteine and the closing phenylalanine or tryptophan. D genes are given only for firm matches. Some rows have no size entry. The others give once, few or many, or a class for an expanded clone.

TGCAGCGTTGACGAACAGGGAACAGATACGCAGTATTTT CSVDEQGTDTQYF 13 few TRBJ2-3 - TRBV29-1
TGTGCCAGCAGTTACTCGACCGGCAATGAGCAGTTCTTC CASSYSTGNEQFF 13 - TRBJ2-1 - TRBV6-2/TRBV6-3
TGTGCCAGCAGCAACTCAGGGACTAGGGAAGGAGATACGCAGTATTTT CASSNSGTREGDTQYF 16 - TRBJ2-3 TRBD2 TRBV11-3
TGTGCCAGCAGTTTAATCGATCCCGGGGAGCTGTTTTTT CASSLIDPGELFF 13 - TRBJ2-2 - TRBV27
TGCGCCAGCAGCCAAGATTGGCCGAGCCCGGGCATTCAGTACTTC CASSQDWPSPGIQYF 15 - TRBJ2-4 - TRBV4-1
TGTGCCAGCAGCCCTTCGGGACTAGTCTACGAGCAGTACTTC CASSPSGLVYEQYF 14 - TRBJ2-7 TRBD2 TRBV5-6
TGCGCCAGCACAGGTGGGACCGAGGAAGAGACCCAGTACTTC CASTGGTEEETQYF 14 - TRBJ2-5 - TRBV5-1
TGCAGTGCTATCAAAGTAGCGGGAGTATCAGATACGCAGTATTTT CSAIKVAGVSDTQYF 15 - TRBJ2-3 TRBD2 TRBV20-1
TGCAGCGTTGTGCCAGGGTCCTACAATGAGCAGTTCTTC CSVVPGSYNEQFF 13 - TRBJ2-1 - TRBV29-1
TGTGCCAGCAGCTTAATCGGGTCATCCTACGAGCAGTACTTC CASSLIGSSYEQYF 14 few TRBJ2-7 - TRBV7-3
TGTGCTAGTGGACAGGGGGCAGGGATGGGACAAGAGACCCAGTACTTC CASGQGAGMGQETQYF 16 - TRBJ2-5 TRBD1 TRBV12-5
TGTGCCATCAGTTTTTCCGCAGGGAACACAGATACGCAGTATTTT CAISFSAGNTDTQYF 15 - TRBJ2-3 - TRBV10-3
TGTGCCACCCAAGTGACGGCAGATACGCAGTATTTT CATQVTADTQYF 12 few TRBJ2-3 - TRBV10-3
TGTGCCAGCAGTTCTGGGACCCTCGGGTACAATGAGCAGTTCTTC CASSSGTLGYNEQFF 15 - TRBJ2-1 - TRBV27
TGTGCCAGCAGCGATGACCCACCCTCCTATGGCTACACCTTC CASSDDPPSYGYTF 14 few TRBJ1-2 - TRBV27
TGCAGTGCTATAGCGGGACCGTACGAGCAGTACTTC CSAIAGPYEQYF 12 - TRBJ2-7 TRBD2 TRBV20-1
TGTGCCAGCAGCGCACGTGCGGAGCAGTACTTC CASSARAEQYF 11 few TRBJ2-7 - TRBV3-1
TGTGCCAGCAGTTTCCCTGCGGGGGACGTCCAGACCCAGTACTTC CASSFPAGDVQTQYF 15 - TRBJ2-5 TRBD2 TRBV7-2
TGCGCCAGCAGCTCCGATGGGGGGAGCACAGATACGCAGTATTTT CASSSDGGSTDTQYF 15 - TRBJ2-3 - TRBV5-1
TGTGCCAGCAGCCAAGAACGGGAATCCTACGAGCAGTACTTC CASSQERESYEQYF 14 - TRBJ2-7 - TRBV4-2
TGTGCCACCAGTGATTTAGAACTGAGCTACAATGAGCAGTACTTC CATSDLELSYNEQYF 15 once TRBJ2-5 - TRBV24-1
TGTGCCAGCAGTTTGGGCCGCGGTGGATCTCGCACTGAAGCTTTCTTT CASSLGRGGSRTEAFF 16 - TRBJ1-1 - TRBV27
TGTGCCAGCTCGCTTAGCGGGAGGGCTAACGATGAGCAGTTCTTC CASSLSGRANDEQFF 15 - TRBJ2-1 TRBD2 TRBV18
TGTGCCATCAGCAAAGGGACAGGGGAGGGAGAGACCCAGTACTTC CAISKGTGEGETQYF 15 - TRBJ2-5 TRBD1 TRBV10-3
TGTGCCAGCAGTGCCCTTCAGAGTTCTAACTATGGCTACACCTTC CASSALQSSNYGYTF 15 - TRBJ1-2 - TRBV12-3/TRBV12-4